This T cell receptor beta chain came from a study of CD8 T cells in Susac syndrome. Findings and caveats of the study: It was acknowledged in the study that its TCR sequencing and HLA analysis involved a relatively small number of individuals. Roughly 5 Susac-specific public clones appeared in CD8+ TEMRA repertoires, and around 16 in total CD8+ repertoires.

About this clonotype itself: The target antigen is unknown.

The CDR3 has 13 amino acids. Looked up from germline, CDR1 is SGDLS and CDR2 is YYNGEE. V was trimmed by 3 bases and J by 4 bases, leaving 10 bases between them. Random hexamers served to reverse transcribe roughly 0.45 to 1 ug RNA. TCRdb reprocessed the immunoSEQ multiplex PCR reads with MiXCR, giving one entry per CDR3 protein. Of 85,000 to 120,000 distinct CDR3 sequences listed, less than 95% are singletons. TCR beta sequences were obtained from blood CD8+ and CD4+ T cells. Negative isolation was used for CD8+ and CD4+ T cells and FACS enrichment for TEMRA cells. The receptor was isolated from a human donor with Susac syndrome. Sequencing input: CD8+ T cells from PBMCs. The chain recombines TRBV9 with TRBJ2-5; perhaps TRBD1 as D (6 bases). Here the CDR3 DNA reads TGTGCCAGCAGCGCCTTAGGGGGAGAGACCCAGTACTTC. Its protein product is CASSALGGETQYF.